The 27 T cell receptor beta chains in this list originate from one sample, sequenced in a study of T cells in localized non-small cell lung cancer. Only in-frame clones appear in the TCRdb table, and some are missing; sequencing was by immunoSEQ multiplex PCR. The data contain fewer than 2,000 clones, 29% of them singletons. The material was normal lung tissue next to the tumor, obtained before any cancer treatment. Every receptor here comes from a woman aged 35 to 69 with stage III lung adenocarcinoma.

J is TRBJ2-7 and V is TRBV18, with 7 bases matching TRBD1. The CDR3 contains 14 residues. The V and J ends lost 3 bases and 6 bases, in that order; junction bases with no gene match: 8. Per germline, CDR1 KGHSH and CDR2 LQKENI. The CDR3 DNA sequence: TGTGCCAGCTCACCCGCTGGACAGGACGGCGAGCAGTACTTC. Translation: CASSPAGQDGEQYF.

This clone was observed a few times. CDR3 sequence: CASSPGPQGEQYF. CDR3 DNA sequence: TGTGCCAGCTCGCCGGGTCCTCAAGGGGAGCAGTACTTC. The chain carries TRBV18 and TRBJ2-7; D unclear. The germline gives CDR1 KGHSH, CDR2 LQKENI. With 6 bases removed from V and 7 bases from J, the gap between germline ends came to 16 bases. There are 13 residues in the CDR3.

This clone was detected a few times. V and J are TRBV10-3 and TRBJ2-7, with TRBD1 matching 9 bases. CDR3 length equals 15 residues. Per germline, CDR1 ENHRY and CDR2 SYGVKD. J was trimmed by 7 bases and V by 6 bases; bases with no gene match: 13. The CDR3 reads CAIRATGTGKGEQYF. Written as DNA, the CDR3 is TGTGCCATCAGAGCTACCGGGACAGGGAAGGGGGAGCAGTACTTC.

This clone is labeled as medium-sized (0.01 to 0.1%). The rearrangement joins TRBV6-8 to TRBJ2-2; D call uncertain. Germline-derived CDR1 and CDR2 are MNHGY and SAAAGT. The CDR3 runs 13 residues. V lost 5 bases and J lost 2, with 6 bases in between. Here the CDR3 reads CASSESNTGELFF. The CDR3 bases are TGTGCCAGCAGTGAGTCCAACACCGGGGAGCTGTTTTTT.

This chain joins TRBV29-1 and TRBJ2-3; the match to TRBD1 covers 7 bases. J was trimmed by 1 base and V by 8 bases; bases with no gene match: 6. Germline loops: CDR1 SQVTM, CDR2 ANQGSEA. CDR3 length: 13 residues. The CDR3 loop reads CSTGQGGTDTQYF. The CDR3 bases are TGCAGCACAGGGCAGGGGGGCACAGATACGCAGTATTTT.

This chain connects TRBV6-8 to TRBJ2-7; TRBD1 aligns across 11 bases. This CDR3 is 14 amino acids long. Trimming took 2 bases from V and 5 from J; bases not matched to a gene: 2. Looked up from germline, CDR1 is MNHGY and CDR2 is SAAAGT. CDR3 protein: CASSYPGQGDEQYF. DNA of the CDR3: TGTGCCAGCAGTTACCCGGGACAGGGGGACGAGCAGTACTTC.

This clone occurred a few times. This chain links TRBV12-5 with TRBJ1-3, with D perhaps TRBD1 (5 bases). The germline V gene encodes CDR1 LGHNT and CDR2 FRNRAP. CDR3 size: 15 residues. The CDR3 protein is CAAGALTLSGNTIYF. The CDR3 DNA sequence: TGTGCCGCTGGGGCACTTACCCTATCTGGAAACACCATATATTTT.

In this sample, this clone turned up a few times. This sequence joins TRBV29-1 and TRBJ1-4; D call uncertain. CDR3 size: 14 residues. V shed 6 bases and J shed 7 bases, with 18 bases lying between them. Looked up from germline, CDR1 is SQVTM and CDR2 is ANQGSEA. The CDR3 DNA reads as TGCAGCGTCCTCCCTTTGGCCTCGGGTGAAAAACTGTTTTTT. Encoded protein: CSVLPLASGEKLFF.

V is TRBV6-8 and J is TRBJ1-2, with 9 bases aligning to TRBD1. The ends lost 1 base at V and 5 bases at J; junction bases unmatched: 2. This CDR3 contains 14 residues. Germline CDR1 reads MNHGY; CDR2 reads SAAAGT. The CDR3 DNA reads TGTGCCAGCAGTTACTTCGGGACAGGGTATGGCTACACCTTC. This translates into CASSYFGTGYGYTF.

As for this clone: One junction end does not reproduce the germline sequence, and a read error may be involved. V and J are TRBV6-8 and TRBJ2-5, with D perhaps TRBD1 or TRBD2 (5 bases each). The CDR3 extends over 13 amino acids. The germline CDR1 and CDR2 sequences are MNHGY and SAAAGT. CDR3 amino acids: CAISGGREETQYF. CDR3 coding DNA: TGTGCCATCAGTGGAGGCAGGGAAGAGACCCAGTACTTC.

This clone showed up just a few times. The gene calls are TRBV2 and TRBJ1-4; TRBD1 agrees at 7 bases. V shed 9 bases, J shed 6 bases, and the junction held 10 bases outside the gene matches. Germline CDR1 SNHLY, CDR2 FYNNEI. The length of the CDR3 is 14 residues. The CDR3 spells CASQWVRGDEKLFF. The CDR3 DNA reads TGTGCCAGTCAGTGGGTCAGGGGGGATGAAAAACTGTTTTTT.

This clone was counted only a few times. The CDR3 nucleotides are TGTGCCAGTAGTTCCTCGGACAGGGGTGACACTGAAGCTTTCTTT. Protein: CASSSSDRGDTEAFF. J is TRBJ1-1 and V is TRBV19; 9 nucleotides align to TRBD1. The CDR3 contains 15 residues. In germline, CDR1 is LNHDA, CDR2 SQIVND (reference sequence). Trimming cost V 5 bases and J 3 bases; bases outside gene matches: 7.

This rearrangement joins TRBV28 to TRBJ1-1, with TRBD1 as a possible D gene (6 bases). The CDR3 contains 12 residues. The V gene's germline CDR1 is MDHEN and CDR2 SYDVKM. The V end was cut by 7 bases, the J end by 7 bases, with 13 bases between. The CDR3 bases are TGTGCCAGCACCATGACCAGGGGTGAAGCTTTCTTT. Translation: CASTMTRGEAFF. Full variable domain (outside the CDR3, taken from reference TRBV28 and TRBJ1-1): DVKVTQSSRYLVKRTGEKVFLECVQDMDHENMFWYRQDPGLGLRLIYFSYDVKMKEKGDIPEGYSVSREKKERFSLILESASTNQTSMYLCASTMTRGEAFFGQGTRLTVV.

This clone was seen a few times. DNA of the CDR3: TGTGCCAGCAAAACCGGGACAGGGGGCGCCGGCACTGAAGCTTTCTTT. Its translation: CASKTGTGGAGTEAFF. The chain has TRBV2 and TRBJ1-1; 12 bases agree with TRBD1. The CDR3 extends over 16 amino acids. Germline V gives CDR1 SNHLY, CDR2 FYNNEI. V trimming: 7 bases; J trimming: 4 bases; junction bases outside the gene matches: 10.

The genes are TRBV11-3 and TRBJ2-7; TRBD2 matches at 8 bases. CDR1 SGHNT and CDR2 YENEEA come from the germline V gene. V was clipped by 7 bases and J by 2 bases; unmatched bases: 7. CDR3 length: 14 amino acids. The CDR3 sequence: CASKSAGGTYEQYF. CDR3 nucleotides: TGTGCCAGCAAAAGTGCGGGGGGAACCTACGAGCAGTACTTC.

This clone was recorded a few times. This chain uses TRBV12-5 with TRBJ1-1, with a tentative D call TRBD1 (6 bases). The CDR3 is 13 amino acids. From germline, CDR1 is LGHNT and CDR2 FRNRAP. In DNA form, the CDR3 reads TGTGCCAGCACCTACAGGGTAGACACTGAAGCTTTCTTT. Residues: CASTYRVDTEAFF.

This chain links TRBV11-3 with TRBJ1-1, with TRBD1 identical over 7 bases. V trimming: 6 bases; J trimming: 1 base; junction bases outside the gene matches: 8. Germline CDR1 and CDR2: SGHNT and YENEEA. This CDR3 comprises 15 residues. The CDR3 region is CASRSTGWANTEAFF. CDR3 sequence (DNA): TGTGCCAGCAGGTCGACAGGGTGGGCGAACACTGAAGCTTTCTTT. The variable domain in full, completed from reference TRBV11-3 and TRBJ1-1, reads EAGVVQSPRYKIIEKKQPVAFWCNPISGHNTLYWYLQNLGQGPELLIRYENEEAVDDSQLPKDRFSAERLKGVDSTLKIQPAELGDSAVYLCASRSTGWANTEAFFGQGTRLTVV.

This clone was counted only a few times. This chain links TRBV11-3 with TRBJ1-2; D is uncertain. From germline, CDR1 is SGHNT and CDR2 YENEEA. This CDR3 comprises 14 residues. The V end was cut by 3 bases, the J end by 4 bases, with 12 bases between. As DNA, the CDR3 is TGTGCCAGCAGCTTCTCTCCAGTGGGCTATGGCTACACCTTC. Amino acid sequence: CASSFSPVGYGYTF.

V usage is TRBV30 and J usage is TRBJ1-1; D might be TRBD1 (6 bases). Trimming removed 5 bases at V and 6 bases at J, with 10 bases between. The CDR3 spans 11 residues. Germline CDR1 reads GTSNPN; CDR2 reads SVGIG (reference sequence). As DNA, the CDR3 is TGTGCCTGGGGGGGCGGGGCTGAAGCTTTCTTT. Its protein is CAWGGGAEAFF.

This clone was seen only a few times. The chain recombines TRBV28 with TRBJ1-4, with a weak D call TRBD1 (6 bases). The CDR3 has 13 amino acids. Trimming removed 10 bases from V and 7 bases from J, with 16 bases in between. CDR1 MDHEN and CDR2 SYDVKM come from the germline V gene. Written as DNA, the CDR3 is TGTGCCATCCACAAGGGGGATGGTGAAAAACTGTTTTTT. Protein product: CAIHKGDGEKLFF.

This clone was observed a few times. The chain couples TRBV6-8 to TRBJ1-2; 10 nucleotides match TRBD1. V was pared by 2 bases and J by 4 bases, with 4 bases of the junction left unmatched. There are 15 residues in the CDR3. CDR1 and CDR2 (germline): MNHGY, SAAAGT. This CDR3 is CASSYPTGGIYGYTF. CDR3 nucleotides: TGTGCCAGCAGTTACCCGACAGGGGGCATCTATGGCTACACCTTC.

The chain is built from TRBV11-3 and TRBJ2-5, with D perhaps TRBD2 (6 bases). Germline CDR1 is SGHNT and CDR2 is YENEEA. The CDR3 is 14 amino acids. The V end was cut by 3 bases, the J end by 5 bases, with 13 bases between. The DNA of the CDR3 is TGTGCCAGCAGCTTGGCTAGCGTAGGGGAGACCCAGTACTTC. The encoded protein is CASSLASVGETQYF.

The rearrangement uses TRBV7-7 and TRBJ2-1; TRBD1 is a possible D gene (5 bases). Trimming removed 5 bases at V and 9 bases at J, with 17 bases between. The length of the CDR3 is 14 residues. Germline assignment: CDR1 SSHAT and CDR2 FNYEAQ (reference sequence). The chain's CDR3 is CASSVQPRDSEQFF. CDR3 DNA sequence: TGTGCCAGCAGCGTCCAACCCAGGGATAGTGAGCAGTTCTTC.

The gene calls are TRBV19 and TRBJ2-1, with TRBD2 matching over 10 bases. Germline V lookup: CDR1 LNHDA, CDR2 SQIVND (reference sequence). The V and J ends lost 5 bases and 9 bases, in that order; junction bases with no gene match: 10. The CDR3 has 15 residues. CDR3 nucleotide sequence: TGTGCCAGTAGTCTTCCGGGACTAGCGCTGGGTGAGCAGTTCTTC. Translating gives CASSLPGLALGEQFF. The full variable domain, completed using reference TRBV19 and TRBJ2-1, is DGGITQSPKYLFRKEGQNVTLSCEQNLNHDAMYWYRQDPGQGLRLIYYSQIVNDFQKGDIAEGYSVSREKKESFPLTVTSAQKNPTAFYLCASSLPGLALGEQFFGPGTRLTVL.

This clone is medium-sized. The rearrangement uses TRBV6-8 and TRBJ2-3; 7 bases align to TRBD2. V gave up 6 bases and J gave up 3 bases; unmatched junction bases: 9. Germline CDR1 reads MNHGY; CDR2 reads SAAAGT. There are 15 residues in the CDR3. As DNA, the CDR3 is TGTGCCAGCAGCCGGACTAGGCGAACTACAGATACGCAGTATTTT. Amino acids: CASSRTRRTTDTQYF.

This clone was recorded a few times. The V gene is TRBV11-3, the J gene TRBJ2-5, with D unresolved. Trimming stripped 1 base from V and 5 bases from J, with 11 bases between. In germline, CDR1 is SGHNT, CDR2 YENEEA. The CDR3 totals 14 residues. In DNA form, the CDR3 reads TGTGCCAGCAGCTTAGTAGTGGGTTTGGAGACCCAGTACTTC. This encodes CASSLVVGLETQYF.

This clone is medium-sized within its sample. The chain joins TRBV4-1 to TRBJ1-5; 7 bases line up with TRBD1. The CDR3 has 17 residues. CDR1 and CDR2 (germline): MGHRA, YSYEKL. The V and J ends lost 0 bases and 3 bases, in that order; junction bases with no gene match: 8. The CDR3 loop reads CASSQDARGGANQPQHF. Written as DNA, the CDR3 is TGCGCCAGCAGCCAAGATGCGCGAGGGGGCGCCAATCAGCCCCAGCATTTT.